The clone carrying this TCR beta chain was counted a few times. Its antigen is still unknown. The sample originates from a study of response to subunit inactivated influenza vaccine. Study outcomes and limitations: Authors suggested each seasonal flu vaccination may recruit only limited numbers of new T cells.

The V and J ends lost 4 bases and 5 bases, in that order; junction bases with no gene match: 9. Germline V gene lookup returns CDR1 SGHRS and CDR2 YFSETQ. The CDR3 is 16 amino acids. TCRdb called the RT-PCR reads again in MiXCR, with one record for every CDR3 protein. The repertoire holds approximately 730,000 distinct CDR3 sequences, with around 14% as singletons. This chain uses TRBV5-1 with TRBJ2-5; 12 bases map to TRBD2. The sample here was PBMCs from blood, taken 14 to 15 days before vaccination. The receptor was isolated from a man aged 50-59 years who received an inactivated influenza vaccine. This chain's CDR3 is CASSPTGTSGRETQYF. In DNA, the CDR3 is TGCGCCAGCAGCCCTACCGGGACTAGCGGGCGGGAGACCCAGTACTTC.